This entry is about one T cell receptor (beta chain). Amplification of TCR beta CDR3 regions was performed using RNA transcripts as template. When the TCR CDR3 underwent first-round RT-PCR, the HTBI primer set was used. TCRdb re-derived calls from the multiplex PCR reads in MiXCR, one entry per CDR3 protein. The profile shows about 480,000 distinct CDR3 sequences, about 22% of them singletons. The data are from a study of T cells in Graves' hyperthyroidism and ophthalmopathy. The CDR3 is made up of 13 amino acids. CDR1 GTSNPN and CDR2 SVGIG come from the germline V gene (reference sequence). J gave up 4 bases and V 4 bases, and 2 bases lay outside the gene matches. Under 3 months was the duration of disease in ophthalmopathy patients, who also had a Clinical Activity Score of at least 3 and a NOSPECS grade of at least 4. Any patient presenting with uncontrolled infection, other autoimmune disease, pregnancy or lactation was left out.

Sequenced: blood. This TCR derives from a woman aged 70 to 79 with Graves' ophthalmopathy. The chain has TRBV30 and TRBJ2-5, with 11 bases fitting TRBD2. CDR3 bases: TGTGCCTGGAACCTAGCGGGAGGAGAGACCCAGTACTTC. This sequence encodes CAWNLAGGETQYF.